The 11 T cell receptor beta chains given below trace back to one sample, sequenced in a study of blood T cell repertoires in COVID-19. Sequencing was performed with immunoSEQ multiplex PCR; in TCRdb, only in-frame clones are kept and a portion is missing. This sample has about 320,000 clones; 90% occur once, and the top ten carry around 3.9%. Sample: PBMCs or T cells enriched from blood (not recorded which). The receptors here all came from a woman aged 30 to 39 who had been exposed to COVID-19.

This chain connects TRBV6-5 to TRBJ2-3, with 10 positions matching TRBD2. V lost 2 bases and J lost 6; bases outside the gene matches: 5. The germline gives CDR1 MNHEY, CDR2 SVGAGI. The CDR3 is made up of 15 amino acids. CDR3 in amino acids: CASSYGAGGRDTQYF. The CDR3 DNA reads TGTGCCAGCAGTTACGGAGCGGGGGGGCGTGATACGCAGTATTTT.

DNA of the CDR3: TGTGCCAGCAGCTATACAGGGTTGGGAGGCTACACCTTC. It translates to CASSYTGLGGYTF. This chain joins TRBV12-3 or TRBV12-4 and TRBJ1-2; maybe TRBD1 (6 bases). Between the trimmed V and J ends, which lost 6 bases and 8 bases, there was a span of 16 bases. The CDR3 contains 13 residues.

The chain is built from TRBV19 and TRBJ1-6; weak D call: TRBD1 (5 bases). V lost 6 bases to trimming and J lost 4 bases, with 16 bases between them. This CDR3 region has 16 residues. Germline CDR1 and CDR2: LNHDA and SQIVND (reference sequence). The CDR3 sequence is CASRNTGLGYNSPLHF. In DNA, the CDR3 is TGTGCCAGTAGGAACACAGGATTGGGGTATAATTCACCCCTCCACTTT.

The V gene is TRBV5-4, the J gene TRBJ1-2; 7 nucleotides agree with TRBD1. The germline gives CDR1 SGHNT, CDR2 YYREEE (reference sequence). V dropped 3 bases and J dropped 2; count of bases not matched to a gene: 1. The CDR3 runs to 13 residues. This CDR3 is CASSSTGNYGYTF. DNA of the CDR3: TGTGCCAGCAGCTCGACAGGGAACTATGGCTACACCTTC.

The V gene is TRBV2, the J gene TRBJ2-5; 11 nucleotides agree with TRBD2. Looked up from germline, CDR1 is SNHLY and CDR2 is FYNNEI. V trimming: 5 bases; J trimming: 2 bases; junction bases outside the gene matches: 4. The CDR3 is made up of 15 amino acids. CDR3 DNA: TGTGCCAGCAGTTTTAGCGGGGGGGGACAAGAGACCCAGTACTTC. Translation gives CASSFSGGGQETQYF.

The chain joins TRBV7-9 to TRBJ1-2; D gene ambiguous. The V end lost 8 bases, the J end lost 3 bases, and 10 bases lay between the germline ends. The CDR3 has 12 amino acids. CDR1 and CDR2 from the germline V gene are SEHNR and FQNEAQ (reference sequence). The CDR3 DNA reads as TGTGCCAGCTCGGGATCCGACTATGGCTACACCTTC. It is translated as CASSGSDYGYTF.

The chain recombines TRBV6-5 with TRBJ1-2; 10 nucleotides agree with TRBD1. The CDR3 consists of 13 residues. Germline CDR1 is MNHEY and CDR2 is SVGAGI. V lost 6 bases to trimming and J lost 5 bases; unmatched junction nucleotides: 3. CDR3 sequence reads: CASRTGGSYGYTF. The CDR3, as DNA: TGTGCCAGCAGGACAGGGGGCTCATATGGCTACACCTTC.

This chain joins TRBV7-9 and TRBJ2-5, with 9 bases identical to TRBD2. Germline CDR1 and CDR2: SEHNR and FQNEAQ (reference sequence). CDR3 length: 14 amino acids. V was pared by 5 bases and J by 5 bases, with 6 bases of the junction left unmatched. DNA for the CDR3: TGTGCCAGCAGCCCGCGGGGGGGCTGGGAGACCCAGTACTTC. Its translation: CASSPRGGWETQYF.

The chain recombines TRBV5-1 with TRBJ1-4; D call uncertain. V was pared by 0 bases and J by 10 bases, with 16 bases between. Germline values: CDR1 SGHRS, CDR2 YFSETQ. The CDR3 has 15 amino acids. The CDR3 loop reads CASSLDSGRKVKLFF. Written as DNA, the CDR3 is TGCGCCAGCAGCTTGGATTCGGGGAGGAAAGTAAAACTGTTTTTT. The full variable domain, rest sourced from reference TRBV5-1 and TRBJ1-4, is KAGVTQTPRYLIKTRGQQVTLSCSPISGHRSVSWYQQTPGQGLQFLFEYFSETQRNKGNFPGRFSGRQFSNSRSEMNVSTLELGDSALYLCASSLDSGRKVKLFFGSGTQLSVL.

This sequence joins TRBV7-7 and TRBJ1-2; 7 positions match TRBD1. There are 16 residues in the CDR3. CDR1 is SSHAT, CDR2 FNYEAQ, per germline (reference sequence). V trimming: 5 bases; J trimming: 2 bases; junction bases outside the gene matches: 11. CDR3 sequence: CASSPGVQGWNYGYTF. CDR3 bases: TGTGCCAGCAGCCCCGGGGTACAGGGGTGGAACTATGGCTACACCTTC. Full variable domain (missing parts from reference TRBV7-7 and TRBJ1-2): GAGVSQSPRYKVTKRGQDVTLRCDPISSHATLYWYQQALGQGPEFLTYFNYEAQPDKSGLPSDRFSAERPEGSISTLTIQRTEQRDSAMYRCASSPGVQGWNYGYTFGSGTRLTVV.

V usage is TRBV7-9 and J usage is TRBJ1-2; D is undetermined. The V end was cut by 3 bases, the J end by 4 bases, with 15 bases between. Germline V lookup: CDR1 SEHNR, CDR2 FQNEAQ (reference sequence). The CDR3 contains 15 residues. The CDR3 region has the DNA TGTGCCAGCAGCTTCCCTAGCGGGGTCGGCTATGGCTACACCTTC. Its translation: CASSFPSGVGYGYTF.